This TCR beta chain was identified during a study of blood T cell repertoires in COVID-19. Study context: Acute-phase and convalescent COVID-19 samples originated in the United States, Italy and Spain. In each case, the material was cDNA or gDNA derived from T cells, B-cell-depleted T cells, or PBMCs.

As handled by the study authors: Nucleated cell number was recorded as an estimate derived from reference gene primer amplification. Using immunoSEQ multiplex PCR, the repertoire was profiled, and TCRdb retains in-frame clones only, with some absent. D and trimming were read from the DNA, whereas the V and J calls and clone size are those reported in that table. This sample has 140,000 to 150,000 clones, with around four fifths found just once. This clone was detected only a few times. This CDR3 comprises 11 residues. The V and J ends lost 5 bases and 4 bases respectively, with 5 bases between them. CDR1 and CDR2 (germline): LGHNA, YNFKEQ.

The chain is built from TRBV4-2 and TRBJ1-1; no clear D gene. Sequenced input: peripheral blood. The sequence came from a human donor in a cohort sampled during active COVID-19. CDR3 nucleotide sequence: TGTGCCAGCAGCTATCTCACTGAAGCTTTCTTT. Its protein is CASSYLTEAFF.